This T cell receptor (beta chain) was sequenced in a study of blood T cells in healthy people across ages. They isolated at least 6.5 million PBMCs from each sample. About this clonotype: Its target is not known.

Whole-study results and caveats: Older individuals had lower TCR beta diversity per million T cells (the decline was roughly linear). Fewer expanded clones and more diversity marked long-lived versus aged donors.

The use of a sample-barcoded 5' primer and a J-beta primer mix characterized a second PCR of roughly 7 to 11 cycles. Every cDNA was tagged by a template-switch adaptor with 12 random nucleotides. In TCRdb, the 5' RACE reads were re-called with MiXCR into one record per CDR3 protein. The table has around 650,000 distinct CDR3 sequences, approximately 40% seen once. CDR3 length: 14 amino acids. The V gene's germline CDR1 is DFQATT and CDR2 SNEGSKA (reference sequence). The specimen was blood. The sequence was collected from a man older than 75 in good health. The chain joins TRBV20-1 to TRBJ2-7, with D tentatively TRBD1 (7 bases). CDR3 protein: CSAGGAGGTYEQYF. In DNA form, the CDR3 reads TGCTCAGCAGGCGGGGCAGGGGGTACCTACGAGCAGTACTTC.